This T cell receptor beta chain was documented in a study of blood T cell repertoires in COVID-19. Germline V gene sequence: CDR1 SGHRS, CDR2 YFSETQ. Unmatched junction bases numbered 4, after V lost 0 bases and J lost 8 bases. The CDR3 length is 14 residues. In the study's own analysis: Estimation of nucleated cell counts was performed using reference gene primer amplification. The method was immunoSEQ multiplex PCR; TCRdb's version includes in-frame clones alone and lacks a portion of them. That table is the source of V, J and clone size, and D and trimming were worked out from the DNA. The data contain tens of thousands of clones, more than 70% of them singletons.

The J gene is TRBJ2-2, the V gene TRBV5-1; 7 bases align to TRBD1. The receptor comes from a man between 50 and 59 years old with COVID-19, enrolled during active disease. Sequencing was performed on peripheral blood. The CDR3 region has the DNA TGCGCCAGCAGCTTGGGGACAGGAAGGGGGGAGCTGTTTTTT. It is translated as CASSLGTGRGELFF.